Following are 4 T cell receptor beta chains from one sample sequenced in a study of T cells in localized non-small cell lung cancer. Sequencing used immunoSEQ multiplex PCR; TCRdb keeps in-frame clones, though not all of them. The sample records fewer than 50,000 clones, 86% being singletons. The sequences come from peripheral blood mononuclear cells, collected before any cancer treatment. The origin of the receptors is a male donor older than 55 with stage II lung adenocarcinoma.

This rearrangement joins TRBV4-1 to TRBJ2-7; D is unclear. The CDR3 consists of 12 residues. Trimming took 1 base from V and 6 from J, leaving 7 bases between them. From germline, CDR1 is MGHRA and CDR2 YSYEKL. The CDR3, as DNA: TGCGCCAGCAGCCAAGGACGTAGCGAGCAGTACTTC. Translating gives CASSQGRSEQYF.

CDR3 nucleotide sequence: TGTGCCAGCAGTGAAGCAGCGACAGTGGGCGGCTACACCTTC. It codes for CASSEAATVGGYTF. The rearrangement links TRBV2 to TRBJ1-2; perhaps TRBD1 as D (5 bases). Trimming took off 0 bases at V and 8 bases at J, with 13 bases between the two ends. Germline V lookup: CDR1 SNHLY, CDR2 FYNNEI. The CDR3 has 14 amino acids.

V usage is TRBV5-1 and J usage is TRBJ2-5; D might be TRBD1 or TRBD2, each matching 5 bases. The V end lost 6 bases, the J end lost 5 bases, and 14 bases lay between the germline ends. CDR1 and CDR2 (germline): SGHRS, YFSETQ. This CDR3 comprises 13 residues. Here the CDR3 DNA reads TGCGCCAGCAACCCCGAGAGGGGTGAGACCCAGTACTTC. It codes for CASNPERGETQYF.

This clone came up a few times. V gene TRBV7-9 combines with J gene TRBJ2-7; D uncertain. CDR1 SEHNR and CDR2 FQNEAQ come from the germline V gene (reference sequence). This CDR3 region has 11 residues. V was shortened by 5 bases and J by 4 bases, with 6 bases between the two germline ends. CDR3 sequence: CASSTTYEQYF. In nucleotides, the CDR3 is TGTGCCAGCAGCACGACATACGAGCAGTACTTC.